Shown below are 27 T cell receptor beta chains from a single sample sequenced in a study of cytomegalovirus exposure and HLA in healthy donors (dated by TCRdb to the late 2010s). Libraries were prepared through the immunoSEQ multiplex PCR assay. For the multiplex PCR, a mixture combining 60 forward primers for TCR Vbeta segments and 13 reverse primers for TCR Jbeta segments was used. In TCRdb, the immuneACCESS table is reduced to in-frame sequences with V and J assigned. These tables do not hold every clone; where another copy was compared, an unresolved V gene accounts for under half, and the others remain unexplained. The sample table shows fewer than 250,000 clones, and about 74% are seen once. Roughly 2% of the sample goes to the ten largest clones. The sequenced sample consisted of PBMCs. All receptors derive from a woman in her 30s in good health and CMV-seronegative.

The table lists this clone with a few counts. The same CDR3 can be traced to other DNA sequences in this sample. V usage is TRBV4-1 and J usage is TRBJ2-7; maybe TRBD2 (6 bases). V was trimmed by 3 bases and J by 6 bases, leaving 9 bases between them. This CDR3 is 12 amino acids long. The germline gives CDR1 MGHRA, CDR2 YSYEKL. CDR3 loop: CASSHPGGEQYF. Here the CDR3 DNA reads TGCGCCAGCAGCCACCCCGGGGGCGAGCAGTACTTC.

For the CDR3, the DNA is TGTGCCAGCGGATCCACTTCGGGGGTTCTTTGGCCCCAGCATTTT. It specifies CASGSTSGVLWPQHF. V gene TRBV27 combines with J gene TRBJ1-5; D is perhaps TRBD1 (5 bases). Germline V gene sequence: CDR1 MNHEY, CDR2 SMNVEV (reference sequence). The CDR3 is made up of 15 amino acids. V dropped 8 bases and J dropped 9 bases, with 23 bases sitting between them.

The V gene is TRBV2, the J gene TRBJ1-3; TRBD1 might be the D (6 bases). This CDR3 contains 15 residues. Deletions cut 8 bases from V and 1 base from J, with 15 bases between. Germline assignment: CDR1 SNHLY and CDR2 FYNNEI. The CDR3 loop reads CASGMDRPSGNTIYF. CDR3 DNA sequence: TGTGCCAGCGGCATGGACAGACCTTCTGGAAACACCATATATTTT.

The CDR3: CASALQTGDGEQYF. CDR3 DNA sequence: TGTGCTAGTGCCCTCCAGACAGGGGACGGCGAGCAGTACTTC. The chain recombines TRBV12-5 with TRBJ2-7; TRBD1 aligns across 8 bases. Germline V gene sequence: CDR1 LGHNT, CDR2 FRNRAP. J lost 6 bases, V lost 7 bases, and 11 bases had no gene match. This CDR3 is 14 amino acids long. Full variable domain (rest looked up from reference TRBV12-5 and TRBJ2-7): DARVTQTPRHKVTEMGQEVTMRCQPILGHNTVFWYRQTMMQGLELLAYFRNRAPLDDSGMPKDRFSAEMPDATLATLKIQPSEPRDSAVYFCASALQTGDGEQYFGPGTRLTVT.

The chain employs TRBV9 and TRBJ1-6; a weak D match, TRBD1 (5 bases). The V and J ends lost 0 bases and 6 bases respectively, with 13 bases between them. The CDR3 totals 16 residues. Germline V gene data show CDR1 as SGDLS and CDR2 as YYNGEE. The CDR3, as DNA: TGTGCCAGCAGCGTAGGGGGGGACCTGAGTAATTCACCCCTCCACTTT. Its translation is CASSVGGDLSNSPLHF.

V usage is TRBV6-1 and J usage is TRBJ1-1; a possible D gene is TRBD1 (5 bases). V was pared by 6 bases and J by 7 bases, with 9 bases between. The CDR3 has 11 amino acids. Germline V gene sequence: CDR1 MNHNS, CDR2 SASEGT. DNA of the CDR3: TGTGCCAGCAGCTCCGACAGTGAAGCTTTCTTT. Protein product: CASSSDSEAFF.

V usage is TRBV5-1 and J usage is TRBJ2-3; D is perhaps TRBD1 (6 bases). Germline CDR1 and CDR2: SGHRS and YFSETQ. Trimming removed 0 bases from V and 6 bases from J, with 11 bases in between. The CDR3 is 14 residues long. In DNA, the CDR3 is TGCGCCAGCAGCTTGGGTGGGGGCGTGGATACGCAGTATTTT. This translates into CASSLGGGVDTQYF.

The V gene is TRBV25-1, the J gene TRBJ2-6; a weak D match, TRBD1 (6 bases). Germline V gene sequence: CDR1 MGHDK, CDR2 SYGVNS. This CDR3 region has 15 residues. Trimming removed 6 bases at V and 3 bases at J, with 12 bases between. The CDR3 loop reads CASSVRGYGANVLTF. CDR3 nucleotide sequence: TGTGCCAGCAGCGTCAGGGGCTATGGGGCCAACGTCCTGACTTTC.

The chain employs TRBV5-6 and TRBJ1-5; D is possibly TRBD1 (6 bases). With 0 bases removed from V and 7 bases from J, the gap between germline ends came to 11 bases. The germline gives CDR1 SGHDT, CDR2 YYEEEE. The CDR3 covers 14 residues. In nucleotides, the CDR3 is TGTGCCAGCAGCTTGGGGGGGGGCGGCCAGCCCCAGCATTTT. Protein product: CASSLGGGGQPQHF.

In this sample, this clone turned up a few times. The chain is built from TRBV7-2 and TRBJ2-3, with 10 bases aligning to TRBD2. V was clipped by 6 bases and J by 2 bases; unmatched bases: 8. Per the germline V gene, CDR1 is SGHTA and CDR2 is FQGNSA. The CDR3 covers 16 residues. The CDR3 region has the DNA TGTGCCAGCAGATCTAGCGGGGGACGGATCACAGATACGCAGTATTTT. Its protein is CASRSSGGRITDTQYF.

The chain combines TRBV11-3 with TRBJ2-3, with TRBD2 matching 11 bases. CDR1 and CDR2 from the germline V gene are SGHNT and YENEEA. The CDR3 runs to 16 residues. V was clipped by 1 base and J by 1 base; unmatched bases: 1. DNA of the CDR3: TGTGCCAGCAGCTTAGGACTAGCGGGGCGCACAGATACGCAGTATTTT. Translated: CASSLGLAGRTDTQYF.

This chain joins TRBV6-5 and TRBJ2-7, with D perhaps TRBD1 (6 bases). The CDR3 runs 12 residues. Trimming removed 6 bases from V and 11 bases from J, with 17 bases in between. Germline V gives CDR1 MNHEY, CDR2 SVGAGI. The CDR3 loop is CASRRQGWTEYF. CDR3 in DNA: TGTGCCAGCAGAAGGCAGGGGTGGACCGAGTACTTC.

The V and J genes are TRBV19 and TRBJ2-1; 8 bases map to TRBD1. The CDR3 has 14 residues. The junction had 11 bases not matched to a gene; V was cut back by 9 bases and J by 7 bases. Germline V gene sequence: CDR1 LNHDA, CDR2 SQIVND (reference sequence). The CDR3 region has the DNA TGTGCCAGCGCGGACAGGGATGTTACTAATGAGCAGTTCTTC. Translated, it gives CASADRDVTNEQFF. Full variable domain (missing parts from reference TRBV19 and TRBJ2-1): DGGITQSPKYLFRKEGQNVTLSCEQNLNHDAMYWYRQDPGQGLRLIYYSQIVNDFQKGDIAEGYSVSREKKESFPLTVTSAQKNPTAFYLCASADRDVTNEQFFGPGTRLTVL.

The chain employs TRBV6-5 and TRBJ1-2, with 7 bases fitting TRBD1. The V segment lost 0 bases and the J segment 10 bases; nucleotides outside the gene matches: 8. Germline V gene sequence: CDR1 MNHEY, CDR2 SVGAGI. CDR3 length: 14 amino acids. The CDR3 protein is CASSYSSGGLDYTF. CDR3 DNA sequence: TGTGCCAGCAGTTACTCTTCAGGGGGGCTAGACTACACCTTC.

CDR3 coding DNA: TGTGCCAGCAGCGCCCAGGGACAGGCCGCGTACGAGCAGTACTTC. Protein: CASSAQGQAAYEQYF. The V gene is TRBV9, the J gene TRBJ2-7, with TRBD1 matching over 8 bases. V trimming: 3 bases; J trimming: 4 bases; junction bases outside the gene matches: 9. The germline V gene has CDR1 SGDLS and CDR2 YYNGEE. The CDR3 covers 15 residues. The full variable domain, its missing parts supplied by reference TRBV9 and TRBJ2-7, is DSGVTQTPKHLITATGQRVTLRCSPRSGDLSVYWYQQSLDQGLQFLIQYYNGEERAKGNILERFSAQQFPDLHSELNLSSLELGDSALYFCASSAQGQAAYEQYFGPGTRLTVT.

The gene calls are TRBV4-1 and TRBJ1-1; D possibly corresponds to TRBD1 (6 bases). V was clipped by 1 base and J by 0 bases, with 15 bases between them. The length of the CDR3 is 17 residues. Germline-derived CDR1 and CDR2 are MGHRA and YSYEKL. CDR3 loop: CASSQGKQGTMNTEAFF. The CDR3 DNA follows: TGCGCCAGCAGCCAAGGTAAACAGGGTACAATGAACACTGAAGCTTTCTTT.

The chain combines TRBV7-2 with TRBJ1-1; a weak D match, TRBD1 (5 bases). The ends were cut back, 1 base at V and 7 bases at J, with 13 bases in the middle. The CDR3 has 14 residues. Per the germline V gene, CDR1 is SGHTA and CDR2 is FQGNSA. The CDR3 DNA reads TGTGCCAGCAGCTTAGACGGGGGGAGCGGTGAAGCTTTCTTT. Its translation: CASSLDGGSGEAFF.

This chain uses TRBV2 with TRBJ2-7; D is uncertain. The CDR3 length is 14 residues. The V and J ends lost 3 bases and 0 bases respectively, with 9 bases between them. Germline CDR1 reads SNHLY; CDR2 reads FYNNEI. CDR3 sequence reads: CASSEGSSSYEQYF. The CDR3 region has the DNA TGTGCCAGCAGTGAGGGCAGTAGCTCCTACGAGCAGTACTTC.

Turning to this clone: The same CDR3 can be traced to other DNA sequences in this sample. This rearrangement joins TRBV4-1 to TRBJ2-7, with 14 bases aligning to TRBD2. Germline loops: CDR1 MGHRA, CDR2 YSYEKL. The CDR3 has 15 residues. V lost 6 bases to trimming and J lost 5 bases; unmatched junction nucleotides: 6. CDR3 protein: CASSPPGLAGDEQYF. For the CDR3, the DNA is TGCGCCAGCAGTCCTCCGGGACTAGCGGGAGACGAGCAGTACTTC.

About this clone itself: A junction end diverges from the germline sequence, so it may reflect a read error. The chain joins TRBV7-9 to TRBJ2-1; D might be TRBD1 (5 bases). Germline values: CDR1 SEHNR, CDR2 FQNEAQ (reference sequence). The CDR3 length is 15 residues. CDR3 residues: CSSSPAGLFYNEQFF. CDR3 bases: TGTTCCAGCAGCCCGGCAGGGTTATTCTACAATGAGCAGTTCTTC. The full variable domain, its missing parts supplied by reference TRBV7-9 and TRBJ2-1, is DTGVSQNPRHKITKRGQNVTFRCDPISEHNRLYWYRQTLGQGPEFLTYFQNEAQLEKSRLLSDRFSAERPKGSFSTLEIQRTEQGDSAMYLCSSSPAGLFYNEQFFGPGTRLTVL.

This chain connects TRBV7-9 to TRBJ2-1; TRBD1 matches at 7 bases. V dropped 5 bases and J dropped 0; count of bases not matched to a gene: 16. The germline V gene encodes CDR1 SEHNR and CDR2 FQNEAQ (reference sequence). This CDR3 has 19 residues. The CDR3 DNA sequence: TGTGCCAGCAGCCCTAGGGTTAGGGGACAGTTCGACTCCTACAATGAGCAGTTCTTC. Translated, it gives CASSPRVRGQFDSYNEQFF.

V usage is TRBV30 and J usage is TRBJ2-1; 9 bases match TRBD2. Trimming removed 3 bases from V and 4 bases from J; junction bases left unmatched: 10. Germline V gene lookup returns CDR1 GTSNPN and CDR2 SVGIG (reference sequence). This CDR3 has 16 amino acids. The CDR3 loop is CAWRETRTSVYNEQFF. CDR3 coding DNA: TGTGCCTGGAGAGAAACTCGGACTAGCGTATACAATGAGCAGTTCTTC.

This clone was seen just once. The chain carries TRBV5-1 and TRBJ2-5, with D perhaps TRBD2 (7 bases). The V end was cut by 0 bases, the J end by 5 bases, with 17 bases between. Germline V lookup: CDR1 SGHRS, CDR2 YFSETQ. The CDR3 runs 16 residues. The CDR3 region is CASSLEGGAVLETQYF. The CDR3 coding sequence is TGCGCCAGCAGCTTGGAGGGGGGGGCTGTGTTGGAGACCCAGTACTTC.

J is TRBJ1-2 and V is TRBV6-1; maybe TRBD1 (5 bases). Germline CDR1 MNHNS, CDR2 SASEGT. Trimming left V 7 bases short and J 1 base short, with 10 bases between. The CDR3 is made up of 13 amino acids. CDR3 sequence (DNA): TGTGCCAGCATTTTACAGGTTAACTATGGCTACACCTTC. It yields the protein CASILQVNYGYTF.

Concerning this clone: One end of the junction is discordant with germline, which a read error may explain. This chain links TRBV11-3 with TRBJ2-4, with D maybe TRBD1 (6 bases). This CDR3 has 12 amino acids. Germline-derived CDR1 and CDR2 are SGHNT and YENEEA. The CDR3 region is CASSLSSRTVHF. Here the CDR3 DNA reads TGTGCCAGCAGCTTATCCAGCAGGACAGTACACTTC.

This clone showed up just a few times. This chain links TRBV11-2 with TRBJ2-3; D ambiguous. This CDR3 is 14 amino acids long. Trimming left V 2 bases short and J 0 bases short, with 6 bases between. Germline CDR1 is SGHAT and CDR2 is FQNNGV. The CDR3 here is CASSLFPSTDTQYF. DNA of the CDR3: TGTGCCAGCAGCTTATTCCCTAGCACAGATACGCAGTATTTT. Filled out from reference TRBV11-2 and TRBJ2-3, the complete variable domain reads EAGVAQSPRYKIIEKRQSVAFWCNPISGHATLYWYQQILGQGPKLLIQFQNNGVVDDSQLPKDRFSAERLKGVDSTLKIQPAKLEDSAVYLCASSLFPSTDTQYFGPGTRLTVL.

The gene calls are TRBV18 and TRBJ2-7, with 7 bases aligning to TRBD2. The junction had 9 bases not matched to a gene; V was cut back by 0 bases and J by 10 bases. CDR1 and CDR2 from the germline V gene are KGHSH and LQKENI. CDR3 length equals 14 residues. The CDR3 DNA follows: TGTGCCAGCTCACCACCTGGTGCGGGAGAAATCCAGTACTTC. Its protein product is CASSPPGAGEIQYF.